This T cell receptor beta chain came from a study of T cell clonality in common variable immunodeficiency. Study-wide findings and caveats: Authors noted CVID clonality's cause needs subpopulation repertoire sequencing. Compared with healthy controls, CVID subjects showed increased TCRbeta clonality, mostly in about a third. In common variable immunodeficiency, TCR beta chains reportedly carried fewer deletions and N-nucleotide insertions.

The data were produced by immunoSEQ multiplex PCR, yet TCRdb's version contains in-frame clones alone and is incomplete. The sample was found to contain 26,000 or so clones, and every one recurs. CDR3 length: 15 residues. Germline V gene lookup returns CDR1 SNHLY and CDR2 FYNNEI. After removal of 7 bases from V and 2 bases from J, the junction contained 8 bases not matched to a gene. This clone showed up many times. Its target is unknown. The missing CDR3 end, 3 residues past where the read stops, is filled in from the germline J gene. CVID subjects were 15 female and just under 30 male, aged roughly 8 to 64.

Sequenced sample: peripheral blood mononuclear cells. The rearrangement uses TRBV2 and TRBJ2-3, with TRBD2 identical over 8 bases. The clonotype was recovered from a human donor with common variable immunodeficiency. CDR3 residues: CASKATSGNTDTQYF. Partial CDR3 DNA: TGTGCCAGCAAGGCTACTAGCGGTAACACAGATACG.